These T cell receptor beta chains were read from a single sample in a study of cytomegalovirus exposure and HLA in healthy donors. Data came from immunoSEQ multiplex PCR; TCRdb stores just in-frame clones and leaves some out. The sample records more than 120,000 clones, approximately 78% being singletons. The sample comprised PBMCs. The receptors here all came from a woman in her forties in good health and CMV-seropositive. CDR3s include the opening cysteine and the closing phenylalanine or tryptophan. D genes are given only for firm matches. Clone size is given for some rows only: seen once, a few or many times, or a class if the clone is expanded.

length	V	J	D	size	DNA	CDR3
11	TRBV7-9	TRBJ2-5	NA	NA	TGTTCCAGCAGCCCCACCACAACCCAGTACTTC	CSSSPTTTQYF
13	TRBV4-1	TRBJ2-5	NA	NA	TGCGCCAGCAGCCAAGCATCACGGGAGACCCAGTACTTC	CASSQASRETQYF
14	TRBV28	TRBJ1-2	NA	few	TGTGCCAGCAGTTCCCCACAGGGTAGCTATGGCTACACCTTC	CASSSPQGSYGYTF
14	TRBV11-3	TRBJ2-3	NA	NA	TGTGCCAGCAGCTTCGGAGGGCTCCCGGATACGCAGTATTTT	CASSFGGLPDTQYF
11	TRBV11-3	TRBJ2-5	NA	NA	TGTGCCAGCAGCCGAGAAGAGACCCAGTACTTC	CASSREETQYF
16	TRBV19	TRBJ2-3	TRBD2	NA	TGTGCCAGTAGTATCGGTCGGACTAGCGGGATGGATACGCAGTATTTT	CASSIGRTSGMDTQYF
18	TRBV28	TRBJ2-7	TRBD2	NA	TGTGCCAGTGGCGGGTGGATCGGGGGGAGGTTTACCACCTACGAGCAGTACTTC	CASGGWIGGRFTTYEQYF
14	TRBV19	TRBJ1-1	TRBD1	NA	TGTGCCAGTAGTATGGACAGGGAGAACACTGAAGCTTTCTTT	CASSMDRENTEAFF
13	TRBV29-1	TRBJ2-7	TRBD1	NA	TGCAGCGTTAGACAGGGGGCGAACTACGAGCAGTACTTC	CSVRQGANYEQYF
13	TRBV6-5	TRBJ2-7	NA	NA	TGTGCCAGCAGCACTGGAGGGCCCTACGAGCAGTACTTC	CASSTGGPYEQYF
16	TRBV11-2	TRBJ2-2	TRBD2	NA	TGTGCCAGCAGCTACACTAGCGGGGCAAACACCGGGGAGCTGTTTTTT	CASSYTSGANTGELFF
14	TRBV19	TRBJ1-2	TRBD1	NA	TGTGCCAGTCAAGGGACAGCCACTAACTATGGCTACACCTTC	CASQGTATNYGYTF
17	TRBV19	TRBJ2-6	NA	NA	TGTGCCAGTAATTGGGGGCGAGTTATCTCTGGGGCCAACGTCCTGACTTTC	CASNWGRVISGANVLTF
17	TRBV13	TRBJ1-5	TRBD1	few	TGTGCCAGCACCCCGGGACAGGGGGTTTATAGCAATCAGCCCCAGCATTTT	CASTPGQGVYSNQPQHF
14	TRBV30	TRBJ1-2	NA	NA	TGTGCCTGGTCCCAGGGAATGGTATCCTATGGCTACACCTTC	CAWSQGMVSYGYTF
14	TRBV29-1	TRBJ2-3	TRBD2	NA	TGCAGCGTTGTATTAGCGGGAGTCACAGATACGCAGTATTTT	CSVVLAGVTDTQYF
14	TRBV10-2	TRBJ2-4	NA	once	TGCGCCAGCAGTGCGGACTTAGCCAAAAACATTCAGTACTTC	CASSADLAKNIQYF
16	TRBV18	TRBJ1-1	TRBD1	NA	TGTGCCAGCTATCGAGGGGGCGCGGACCCGAACACTGAAGCTTTCTTT	CASYRGGADPNTEAFF
15	TRBV29-1	TRBJ2-1	TRBD2	NA	TGCAGCGTTGCGTCGCTAGCGGGAACCTCTGCATCCCGGTTCTTC	CSVASLAGTSASRFF
16	TRBV7-2	TRBJ2-7	NA	NA	TGTGCCAGCAGCTCGCTAAGGGGCGGCAGATCCTACGAGCAGTACTTC	CASSSLRGGRSYEQYF
17	TRBV18	TRBJ1-5	NA	NA	TGTGCCAGCTCACCACCGGGGGGGTTACAAGGCTTTCAGCCCCAGCATTTT	CASSPPGGLQGFQPQHF
18	TRBV5-1	TRBJ1-6	TRBD1	NA	TGCGCCAGCAGCTTGGGCCGTTGGCGGGACAGCCTATTGACACCCCTCCACTTT	CASSLGRWRDSLLTPLHF
15	TRBV6-1	TRBJ2-3	TRBD2	few	TGTGCCAGCAGTAGCGGGACTAGCGGGAAAGATACGCAGTATTTT	CASSSGTSGKDTQYF
14	TRBV2	TRBJ1-5	NA	NA	TGTGCCAGCAGTGAACGGACAGCGAATCAGCCCCAGCATTTT	CASSERTANQPQHF
17	TRBV28	TRBJ2-2	NA	NA	TGTGCCAGCAGTTACCCCTGGGGGGGCCCAAACACCGGGGAGCTGTTTTTT	CASSYPWGGPNTGELFF
16	TRBV5-1	TRBJ2-2	TRBD2	NA	TGCGCCAGCAGCTCTACTAGCGCCTCGAACACCGGGGAGCTGTTTTTT	CASSSTSASNTGELFF
13	TRBV27	TRBJ2-4	TRBD1	NA	TGTGCCAGCAGTTACAGGGGTAGGGACATTCAGTACTTC	CASSYRGRDIQYF
14	TRBV6-1	TRBJ1-1	NA	NA	TGTGCCAGCAGTGGCCCCTTCGGCCAGGTTGAAGCTTTCTTT	CASSGPFGQVEAFF
15	TRBV4-1	TRBJ1-3	NA	NA	TGCGCCAGCAGCCAAGATCGAACAGCCGGAAACACCATATATTTT	CASSQDRTAGNTIYF
14	TRBV9	TRBJ2-3	NA	few	TGTGCCAGCACCGCAGAAACCACGGGTGATACGCAGTATTTT	CASTAETTGDTQYF
13	TRBV5-1	TRBJ2-1	NA	NA	TGCGCCAGCTCCCAGGGGATAGGCAATGAGCAGTTCTTC	CASSQGIGNEQFF
14	TRBV27	TRBJ1-2	NA	few	TGTGCCAGCAGTCTCACTCGACGGACGGGGGGCTACACCTTC	CASSLTRRTGGYTF
15	TRBV5-1	TRBJ2-1	TRBD2	NA	TGCGCCAGCAGACTCGGACTAGCGACTTACAATGAGCAGTTCTTC	CASRLGLATYNEQFF
19	TRBV14	TRBJ2-5	TRBD2	NA	TGTGCCAGCAGCCTGGAGTTCCCGGGACTAGCGGGAGGACAAGAGACCCAGTACTTC	CASSLEFPGLAGGQETQYF
15	TRBV5-1	TRBJ2-7	NA	NA	TGCGCCAGCAGCTTGTTGGTCGGGAGTCCGTACGAGCAGTACTTC	CASSLLVGSPYEQYF